The sequence of this TCR beta chain was determined in a study of blood T cell repertoires in COVID-19. CDR1 is MGHRA and CDR2 is YSYEKL in the germline V gene. This CDR3 is 13 amino acids long. The V gene lost 0 bases and the J gene lost 7 bases, with 10 bases spanning the gap. Assay used: immunoSEQ multiplex PCR; TCRdb lists only in-frame clones, some missing. In the table there are 350,000 to 450,000 clones, about 89% of which are singletons. The sample comprised peripheral blood. The origin of this receptor is a woman aged 60-70 years with COVID-19, enrolled during active disease. J is TRBJ2-7 and V is TRBV4-1; D is unresolved. CDR3 nucleotide sequence: TGCGCCAGCAGCCAAGATTGGCAGGTAGAGCAGTACTTC. Translated: CASSQDWQVEQYF.